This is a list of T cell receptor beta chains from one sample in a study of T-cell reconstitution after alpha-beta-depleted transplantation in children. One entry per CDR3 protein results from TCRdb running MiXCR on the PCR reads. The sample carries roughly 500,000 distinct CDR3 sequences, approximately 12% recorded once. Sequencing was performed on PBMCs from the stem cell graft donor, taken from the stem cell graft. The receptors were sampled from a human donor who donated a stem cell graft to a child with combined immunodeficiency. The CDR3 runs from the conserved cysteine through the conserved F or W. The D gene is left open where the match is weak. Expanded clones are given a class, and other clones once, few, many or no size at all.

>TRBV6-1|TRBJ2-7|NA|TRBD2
CASTKGWTSGGSSYEQYF
TGTGCCAGCACCAAAGGGTGGACTAGCGGGGGAAGCTCCTACGAGCAGTACTTC
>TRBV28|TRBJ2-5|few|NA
CASSLSGSHQETQYF
TGTGCCAGCAGTTTAAGTGGATCACACCAAGAGACCCAGTACTTC
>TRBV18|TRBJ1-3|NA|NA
CASSPRGNTIYF
TGTGCCAGCTCACCTCGCGGAAACACCATATATTTT
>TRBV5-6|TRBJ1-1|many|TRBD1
CASRPTKTGERTEAFF
TGTGCCAGCAGACCAACTAAGACAGGGGAGAGGACTGAAGCTTTCTTT
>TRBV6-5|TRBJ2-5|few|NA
CAAGQETQYF
TGTGCCGCAGGGCAAGAGACCCAGTACTTC
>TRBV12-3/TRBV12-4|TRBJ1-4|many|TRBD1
CASSLAMGQGEKLFF
TGTGCCAGCAGTTTAGCGATGGGACAGGGAGAAAAACTGTTTTTT
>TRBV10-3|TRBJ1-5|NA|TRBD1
CAISGQDRAGQPQHF
TGTGCCATCAGCGGACAGGACAGAGCAGGTCAGCCCCAGCATTTT
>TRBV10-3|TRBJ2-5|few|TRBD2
CAISERRTSGEETQYF
TGTGCCATCAGTGAGAGACGGACTAGCGGGGAAGAGACCCAGTACTTC
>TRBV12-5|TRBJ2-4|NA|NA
CASGHTKLAKNIQYF
TGTGCTAGTGGTCACACCAAACTAGCCAAAAACATTCAGTACTTC
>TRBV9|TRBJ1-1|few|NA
CASSVLTVNTEAFF
TGTGCCAGCAGCGTATTAACAGTGAACACTGAAGCTTTCTTT
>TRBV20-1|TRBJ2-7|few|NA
CSGIAATVYEQYF
TGCAGTGGGATAGCAGCAACCGTTTACGAGCAGTACTTC
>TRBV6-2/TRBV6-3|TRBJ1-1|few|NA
CASSKRENTEAFF
TGTGCCAGCAGTAAACGAGAGAACACTGAAGCTTTCTTT
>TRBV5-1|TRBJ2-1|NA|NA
CASSLAGPAYNEQFF
TGCGCCAGCAGCTTGGCGGGACCGGCCTACAATGAGCAGTTCTTC
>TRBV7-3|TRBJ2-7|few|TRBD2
CASSTGTSGGSYEQYF
TGTGCCAGCAGCACCGGGACTAGCGGGGGCTCCTACGAGCAGTACTTC
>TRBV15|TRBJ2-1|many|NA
CATSSPGLLAYNEQFF
TGTGCCACCAGCAGCCCGGGTCTCCTAGCCTACAATGAGCAGTTCTTC
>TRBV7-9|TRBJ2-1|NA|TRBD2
CASSGTGGPTYNEQFF
TGTGCCAGCAGCGGCACGGGGGGACCCACCTACAATGAGCAGTTCTTC
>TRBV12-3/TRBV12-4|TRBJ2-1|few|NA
CASSFQDSLISYNEQFF
TGTGCCAGCAGTTTCCAAGACAGCCTGATAAGCTACAATGAGCAGTTCTTC
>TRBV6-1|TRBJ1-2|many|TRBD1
CASSRTGGYGYTF
TGTGCCAGCAGTCGGACAGGGGGCTATGGCTACACCTTC
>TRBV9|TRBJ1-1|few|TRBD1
CASSEQGALGIGAFF
TGTGCCAGCAGCGAGCAGGGGGCTCTGGGTATTGGAGCTTTCTTT
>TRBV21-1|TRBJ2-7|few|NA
CASSKDATEDEQYF
TGTGCCAGCAGCAAAGATGCCACAGAAGACGAGCAGTACTTC
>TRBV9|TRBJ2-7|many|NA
CASSVSRFSYEQYF
TGTGCCAGCAGCGTATCAAGGTTTTCCTACGAGCAGTACTTC
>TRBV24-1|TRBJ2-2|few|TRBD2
CATSDDGLVGGELFF
TGTGCCACCAGTGACGACGGACTAGTCGGCGGGGAGCTGTTTTTT
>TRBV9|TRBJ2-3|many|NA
CASSVLNGIGTDTQYF
TGTGCCAGCAGCGTCCTTAACGGGATAGGGACAGATACGCAGTATTTT
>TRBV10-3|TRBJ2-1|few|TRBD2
CAISETRIDSDLLAGRGNEQFF
TGTGCCATCAGTGAGACACGTATTGACTCAGACCTCCTAGCGGGGAGAGGCAATGAGCAGTTCTTC
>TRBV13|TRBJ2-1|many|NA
CASRQGYEQFF
TGTGCCAGCAGACAGGGCTATGAGCAGTTCTTC
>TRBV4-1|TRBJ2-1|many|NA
CASSQVYRGGEQFF
TGCGCCAGCAGCCAAGTTTACAGGGGAGGTGAGCAGTTCTTC
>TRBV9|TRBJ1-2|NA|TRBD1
CASSVDGTGVYGYTF
TGTGCCAGCAGCGTAGACGGGACAGGGGTCTATGGCTACACCTTC
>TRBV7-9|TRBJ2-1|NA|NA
CASSHMDVYNEQFF
TGTGCCAGCAGCCATATGGACGTGTACAATGAGCAGTTCTTC
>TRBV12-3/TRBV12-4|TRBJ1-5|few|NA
CASTLQDSNQPQHF
TGTGCCAGCACCCTCCAGGATAGCAATCAGCCCCAGCATTTT
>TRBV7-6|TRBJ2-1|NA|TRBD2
CASSLVVTSGGRNEQFF
TGTGCCAGCAGCTTAGTCGTCACTAGCGGGGGCCGCAATGAGCAGTTCTTC
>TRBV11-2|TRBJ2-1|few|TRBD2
CASRTSGRREQFF
TGTGCCAGTCGGACTAGCGGGAGGCGTGAGCAGTTCTTC
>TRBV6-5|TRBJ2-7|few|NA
CASSYSGGSHEQYF
TGTGCCAGCAGTTACTCGGGAGGATCCCACGAGCAGTACTTC
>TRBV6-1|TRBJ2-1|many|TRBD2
CASRGLAGYNEQFF
TGTGCCAGCAGGGGACTAGCGGGGTACAATGAGCAGTTCTTC
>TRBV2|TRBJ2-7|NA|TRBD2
CASSEGLAGFYEQYF
TGTGCCAGCAGTGAAGGACTAGCGGGCTTCTACGAGCAGTACTTC
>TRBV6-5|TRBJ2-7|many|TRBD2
CASSYSSGGSYEQYF
TGTGCCAGCAGTTACTCTAGCGGGGGCTCCTACGAGCAGTACTTC
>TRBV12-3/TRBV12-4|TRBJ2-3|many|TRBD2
CASRQGLAGADTQYF
TGTGCCAGCAGGCAGGGACTAGCGGGGGCAGATACGCAGTATTTT
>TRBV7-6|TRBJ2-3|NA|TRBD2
CASSLFSGGVADTQYF
TGTGCCAGCAGTCTATTTAGCGGGGGGGTAGCAGATACGCAGTATTTT
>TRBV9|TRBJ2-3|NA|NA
CASSVALRQESDTQYF
TGTGCCAGCAGCGTAGCTCTCCGCCAGGAGTCAGATACGCAGTATTTT
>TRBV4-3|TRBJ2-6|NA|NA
CASSQVSYSSSGANVLTF
TGCGCCAGCAGCCAAGTCAGTTATTCCAGCTCTGGGGCCAACGTCCTGACTTTC
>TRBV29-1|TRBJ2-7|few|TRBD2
CSVEDRGGQYF
TGCAGCGTTGAAGATCGGGGGGGGCAGTACTTC
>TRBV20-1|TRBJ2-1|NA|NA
CSASAVGYEQFF
TGCAGTGCTAGCGCCGTGGGTTATGAGCAGTTCTTC
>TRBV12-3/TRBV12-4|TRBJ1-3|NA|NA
CASSAFAGPGNTIYF
TGTGCCAGCAGCGCCTTCGCAGGGCCAGGAAACACCATATATTTT
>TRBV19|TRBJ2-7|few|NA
CASSAGQRGLSYEQYF
TGTGCCAGTAGTGCGGGACAGCGAGGCCTCTCCTACGAGCAGTACTTC
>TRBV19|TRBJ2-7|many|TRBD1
CASSGTEYEQYF
TGTGCCAGTAGCGGGACAGAGTACGAGCAGTACTTC
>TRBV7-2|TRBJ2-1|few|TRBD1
CASNDRGLKNEQFF
TGTGCCAGCAACGACAGGGGGCTAAAGAATGAGCAGTTCTTC
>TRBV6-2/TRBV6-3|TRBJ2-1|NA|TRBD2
CASLHRIVAGSYNEQFF
TGTGCCAGCCTCCACCGGATTGTAGCGGGGTCCTACAATGAGCAGTTCTTC
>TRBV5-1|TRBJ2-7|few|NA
CASSLERGEQYF
TGCGCCAGCAGCCTTGAACGGGGCGAGCAGTACTTC
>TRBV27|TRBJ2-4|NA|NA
CASSSRRLHPRVGRVQYF
TGTGCCAGCAGTTCTCGTCGATTACACCCTCGGGTTGGACGAGTCCAGTACTTC
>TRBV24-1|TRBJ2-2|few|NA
CATSDFGGNTGELFF
TGTGCCACCAGTGATTTTGGGGGTAACACCGGGGAGCTGTTTTTT
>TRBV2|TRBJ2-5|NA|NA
CASSENFRGTQYF
TGTGCCAGCAGTGAAAATTTCCGGGGGACCCAGTACTTC
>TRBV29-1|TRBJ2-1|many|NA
CSVGGVVGGRLNEQFF
TGCAGCGTTGGTGGGGTTGTGGGTGGCCGACTCAATGAGCAGTTCTTC